The 8 T cell receptor beta chains presented below share a single source sample, sequenced in a study of cytomegalovirus exposure and HLA in healthy donors. Use of 60 Vbeta and 13 Jbeta primers characterized the PCR. The repertoire was sequenced with immunoSEQ multiplex PCR; TCRdb's copy has only in-frame clones and lacks some. The repertoire holds fewer than 200,000 clones, with about 9.4% as singletons. The sample taken for sequencing was PBMCs. The receptors were sampled from a woman aged 25 to 39 in good health and CMV-seropositive.

CDR3 sequence reads: CAWSNTGGQPQHF. CDR3 DNA sequence: TGTGCCTGGAGCAATACAGGGGGCCAGCCCCAGCATTTT. The chain is built from TRBV30 and TRBJ1-5; 9 nucleotides match TRBD1. Losses at the gene ends were 3 bases for V and 7 bases for J; bases not matched to a gene: 4. Germline CDR1 GTSNPN, CDR2 SVGIG (reference sequence). The CDR3 has 13 residues.

The CDR3, as DNA: TGTGCCAGCAAACTAGCGGGAGGACATGAGCAGTTCTTC. Residues: CASKLAGGHEQFF. V and J are TRBV5-8 and TRBJ2-1; TRBD2 matches at 12 bases. Germline V CDR1 and CDR2: SGHTS, YDEGEE. The CDR3 totals 13 residues. V was pared by 6 bases and J by 8 bases, with 3 bases of the junction left unmatched.

There are a few counts of this clone. The rearrangement joins TRBV7-9 to TRBJ1-2, with a weak D call TRBD1 (5 bases). Per the germline V gene, CDR1 is SEHNR and CDR2 is FQNEAQ (reference sequence). The germline V and J ends were trimmed by 2 bases and 0 bases, with 13 bases remaining between them. The CDR3 runs to 16 residues. This CDR3 reads CASSLKGGDPNYGYTF. CDR3 nucleotide sequence: TGTGCCAGCAGCTTAAAAGGAGGGGATCCTAACTATGGCTACACCTTC.

This chain joins TRBV2 and TRBJ1-2, with D perhaps TRBD1 (5 bases). This CDR3 spans 12 amino acids. The V gene lost 9 bases and the J gene lost 6 bases, with 14 bases spanning the gap. From germline, CDR1 is SNHLY and CDR2 FYNNEI. CDR3 residues: CARQGRGNGYTF. The DNA of the CDR3 is TGTGCCAGGCAGGGTAGGGGAAATGGCTACACCTTC.

The chain links TRBV6-5 to TRBJ1-2; D gene unclear. V was clipped by 2 bases and J by 0 bases, with 10 bases between them. CDR3 length: 15 residues. Germline-derived CDR1 and CDR2 are MNHEY and SVGAGI. The CDR3 nucleotides read TGTGCCAGCAGTTACCGGTCCAAACCTAACTATGGCTACACCTTC. It yields the protein CASSYRSKPNYGYTF.

This clone appeared once. The V gene is TRBV7-9, the J gene TRBJ2-3; 7 bases match TRBD1. The CDR3 consists of 16 residues. Germline values: CDR1 SEHNR, CDR2 FQNEAQ (reference sequence). The J segment lost 0 bases and the V segment lost 5 bases, leaving 8 bases of the junction unmatched. CDR3 in amino acids: CASSPRTGLSTDTQYF. The DNA for the CDR3 is TGTGCCAGCAGCCCTCGGACAGGACTTAGCACAGATACGCAGTATTTT.

This clone came up a few times. CDR3 DNA sequence: TGTGCCAGCAGTTTTAGAGGGGGCTCGTTAGCTTTCTTT. As protein: CASSFRGGSLAFF. V and J are TRBV28 and TRBJ1-1, with 7 nucleotides matching TRBD1. The germline gives CDR1 MDHEN, CDR2 SYDVKM. This CDR3 has 13 amino acids. Trimming took 3 bases from V and 10 from J; bases not matched to a gene: 8.

This clone was picked up a small number of times. CDR3 loop: CASNSPGDRVSYEQYF. DNA for the CDR3: TGTGCCAGCAACTCCCCAGGGGACAGGGTTTCCTACGAGCAGTACTTC. The rearrangement joins TRBV2 to TRBJ2-7, with 9 bases lining up with TRBD1. V was pared by 7 bases and J by 1 base, with 11 bases of the junction left unmatched. Germline V gene sequence: CDR1 SNHLY, CDR2 FYNNEI. The CDR3 has 16 residues.